These T cell receptor beta chains were read from a single sample in a study of control samples from healthy donors and cancer patients. Clones were read by immunoSEQ multiplex PCR, and TCRdb kept only the in-frame ones, dropping some. The table records 160,000 or so clones, 80% to 95% of them present only once. Sequences were obtained from blood. These receptors all stem from a woman aged 25 to 39 in good health. Each CDR3 is given with its conserved first and last residue. Each record gives: D gene, V gene, clone size, J gene, CDR3 DNA, CDR3 protein. D genes are given only for firm matches. Only some rows state a clone size, as once, few, many or a class for expanded clones.

>-|TRBV28|-|TRBJ2-7
TGTGCCAGCAGTTTCGGGGGTTCCTACGAGCAGTACTTC
CASSFGGSYEQYF
>-|TRBV18|-|TRBJ1-1
TGTGCCAGCTCACCACAATTGAACACTGAAGCTTTCTTT
CASSPQLNTEAFF
>-|TRBV19|-|TRBJ2-3
TGTGCCAGTAGTATTCCTGCAGATACGCAGTATTTT
CASSIPADTQYF
>-|TRBV5-5|once|TRBJ1-1
TGTGCCAGCAGCTTGGAGGGCCCGGGGCAGGCTTTCTTT
CASSLEGPGQAFF
>-|TRBV20-1|-|TRBJ2-7
TGCAGTGCTGCGGAATCCTACGAGCAGTACTTC
CSAAESYEQYF
>TRBD1|TRBV5-4|-|TRBJ1-6
TGTGCCAGCAGCGCTCCTAGACAGGGTGGGAATTCACCCCTCCACTTT
CASSAPRQGGNSPLHF
>-|TRBV3-1/TRBV3-2|-|TRBJ2-1
TGTGCCAGCAGCCTCGGACCCGTAAACAATGAGCAGTTCTTC
CASSLGPVNNEQFF
>TRBD1|TRBV15|-|TRBJ2-1
TGTGCCACCAGCAACCGGGACAGGGGAAACAATGAGCAGTTCTTC
CATSNRDRGNNEQFF
>TRBD1|TRBV5-5|-|TRBJ1-5
TGTGCCAGCGACAGGGGAGGTAATAGCAATCAGCCCCAGCATTTT
CASDRGGNSNQPQHF
>-|TRBV29-1|once|TRBJ2-6
TGCAGCGTTGAAACGGGGGAGGGGGCCAACGTCCTGACTTTC
CSVETGEGANVLTF
>-|TRBV28|-|TRBJ2-7
TGTGCCAGCAGTTGGGGGGCCGGGACAGCTTCCTACGAGCAGTACTTC
CASSWGAGTASYEQYF
>-|TRBV9|-|TRBJ2-2
TGTGCCAGCAGCGTTTGGCCAGATGGGCGGGGAACCGGGGAGCTGTTTTTT
CASSVWPDGRGTGELFF
>-|TRBV10-2|once|TRBJ1-2
TGCGCCAGCAGTAGGGGTGGAGACTATGGCTACACCTTC
CASSRGGDYGYTF
>-|TRBV10-3|-|TRBJ2-1
TGTGCCATCAGTGAGTCAGGGGCTAGCTACAATGAGCAGTTCTTC
CAISESGASYNEQFF
>-|TRBV2|-|TRBJ1-1
TGTGCCAGCAGGGCCACAGGGAACACTGAAGCTTTCTTT
CASRATGNTEAFF
>TRBD2|TRBV11-2|-|TRBJ2-1
TGTGCCAGCAAACCGGGGGGGAATGAGCAGTTCTTC
CASKPGGNEQFF
>TRBD2|TRBV11-2|-|TRBJ2-7
TGTGCCAGCAGCTGGGGGTGGGAGGGCTCCTACGAGCAGTACTTC
CASSWGWEGSYEQYF
>TRBD2|TRBV6-2/TRBV6-3|-|TRBJ2-1
TGTGCCAGCAGCCCCGGACAGACCCGAATAGCGGGAGGGCCGGGGAATGAGCAGTTCTTC
CASSPGQTRIAGGPGNEQFF
>-|TRBV29-1|-|TRBJ2-1
TGCAGCGCTGGAGGAGGTGAGCAGTTCTTC
CSAGGGEQFF
>-|TRBV28|-|TRBJ1-3
TGTGCCAGCAGTTTTGTGGGGGCGACTGGAAACACCATATATTTT
CASSFVGATGNTIYF
>TRBD1|TRBV13|-|TRBJ1-2
TGTGCCAGCAGCTTCGGCAGGGGGATTGATGGCTACACCTTC
CASSFGRGIDGYTF
>-|TRBV2|-|TRBJ2-3
TGTGCCAGCAGTGAAGGATCGGGGGAGAGCACAGATACGCAGTATTTT
CASSEGSGESTDTQYF
>-|TRBV5-1|-|TRBJ1-1
TGCGCCAGCAGCCCAGGACCCGGGAGGTACACTGAAGCTTTCTTT
CASSPGPGRYTEAFF
>-|TRBV10-3|-|TRBJ1-3
TGTGCCATCAGTGAACAGGGCGCAGGAAACACCATATATTTT
CAISEQGAGNTIYF
>TRBD2|TRBV14|-|TRBJ2-3
TGTGCCAGCAGCTCCACCGGACTAGCGGGGGTGGGCGGCACAGATACGCAGTATTTT
CASSSTGLAGVGGTDTQYF
>TRBD2|TRBV11-3|-|TRBJ2-3
TGTGCCAGCAGCGGGACCGGGGAGGGCCAACTCACAGATACGCAGTATTTT
CASSGTGEGQLTDTQYF
>TRBD2|TRBV25-1|-|TRBJ2-3
TGTGCCAGCCGCGTCGGTCTAGCGGGAGTTTCAGATACGCAGTATTTT
CASRVGLAGVSDTQYF